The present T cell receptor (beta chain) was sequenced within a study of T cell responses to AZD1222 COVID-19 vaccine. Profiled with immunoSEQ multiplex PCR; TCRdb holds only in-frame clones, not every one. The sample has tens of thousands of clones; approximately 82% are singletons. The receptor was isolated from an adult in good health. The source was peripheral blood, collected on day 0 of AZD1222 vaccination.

The DNA of the CDR3 is TGCGCCAGCAGCTTGGTAGCGGGAAAGGAGACCCAGTACTTC. Protein sequence: CASSLVAGKETQYF. V and J are TRBV5-1 and TRBJ2-5, with 8 bases aligning to TRBD2. The length of the CDR3 is 14 residues. V dropped 0 bases and J dropped 5; count of bases not matched to a gene: 3. In germline, CDR1 is SGHRS, CDR2 YFSETQ.